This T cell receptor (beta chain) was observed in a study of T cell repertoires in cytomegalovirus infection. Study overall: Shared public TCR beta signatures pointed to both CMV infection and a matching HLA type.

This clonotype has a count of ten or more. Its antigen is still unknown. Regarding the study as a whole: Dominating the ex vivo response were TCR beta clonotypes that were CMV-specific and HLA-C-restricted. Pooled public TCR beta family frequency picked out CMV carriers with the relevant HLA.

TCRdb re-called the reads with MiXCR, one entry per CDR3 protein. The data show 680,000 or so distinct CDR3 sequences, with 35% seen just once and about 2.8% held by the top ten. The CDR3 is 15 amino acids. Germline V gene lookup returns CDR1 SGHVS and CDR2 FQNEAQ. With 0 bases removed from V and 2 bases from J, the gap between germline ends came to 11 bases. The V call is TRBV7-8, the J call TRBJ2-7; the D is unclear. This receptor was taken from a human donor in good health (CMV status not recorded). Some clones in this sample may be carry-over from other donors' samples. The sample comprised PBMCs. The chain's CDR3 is CASSLAEGPTYEQYF. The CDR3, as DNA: TGTGCCAGCAGCTTAGCAGAAGGCCCGACCTACGAGCAGTACTTC.